A single sample gave rise to the 6 T cell receptor beta chains below, sequenced in a study of shared clonotypes between healthy human individuals. Clones were sequenced by immunoSEQ multiplex PCR, and TCRdb holds only the in-frame ones, with some missing. The profile shows about 990,000 clones, around 78% of them singletons. The specimen was memory CD4+ T cells from PBMCs. Indicated subset: CD45RA-negative fraction. These TCRs come from a man aged 18 to 30 in good health. Some clones in this sample may be carry-over from other donors' samples.

This clone has just one count. The sample contains more than one DNA sequence encoding this CDR3. This chain joins TRBV6-5 and TRBJ2-2; the D gene could be TRBD1 or TRBD2 (5 bases each). This CDR3 contains 13 residues. V was clipped by 3 bases and J by 6 bases, with 8 bases between them. CDR1 and CDR2 (germline): MNHEY, SVGAGI. In DNA, the CDR3 is TGTGCCAGCAGTTATCGGGGCTCCGGGGAGCTGTTTTTT. It translates to CASSYRGSGELFF.

The chain combines TRBV5-1 with TRBJ2-3, with unresolved D. Germline CDR1 reads SGHRS; CDR2 reads YFSETQ. CDR3 length: 14 amino acids. The V and J ends lost 1 base and 2 bases respectively, with 8 bases between them. CDR3 bases: TGCGCCAGCAGCTTGTCCCCACCCACAGATACGCAGTATTTT. Amino acids: CASSLSPPTDTQYF.

As to this clone: Different DNA sequences within this sample yield the same CDR3. The rearrangement links TRBV5-1 to TRBJ2-1; 8 bases match TRBD1. The germline V gene has CDR1 SGHRS and CDR2 YFSETQ. The CDR3 covers 13 residues. The V gene end was trimmed by 0 bases and the J gene end by 7 bases; junction bases not matched to a gene: 0. The DNA for the CDR3 is TGCGCCAGCAGCTTGGGGACAGGGAATGAGCAGTTCTTC. Translated, it gives CASSLGTGNEQFF.

This sequence joins TRBV9 and TRBJ1-1; D is unresolved. Per the germline V gene, CDR1 is SGDLS and CDR2 is YYNGEE. CDR3 length: 15 amino acids. Trimming removed 0 bases from V and 6 bases from J, with 15 bases in between. The CDR3, as DNA: TGTGCCAGCAGCGTAGGTCCTCAAGCTGGACCTGAAGCTTTCTTT. This codes for CASSVGPQAGPEAFF.

Comments on this clone: Within the sample, other DNA sequences also encode this same CDR3. The chain carries TRBV12-5 and TRBJ2-3, with D perhaps matching TRBD1 (6 bases). Between the trimmed V and J ends, which lost 1 base and 2 bases, there was a span of 7 bases. This CDR3 region has 14 residues. CDR1 and CDR2 from the germline V gene are LGHNT and FRNRAP. CDR3 region: CASGLGTDTDTQYF. The CDR3 DNA reads TGTGCTAGTGGTTTGGGGACAGACACAGATACGCAGTATTTT.

This chain uses TRBV27 with TRBJ2-1; 7 nucleotides match TRBD2. The CDR3 has 15 residues. Germline V gene lookup returns CDR1 MNHEY and CDR2 SMNVEV (reference sequence). Losses at the gene ends were 2 bases for V and 8 bases for J; bases not matched to a gene: 9. CDR3 bases: TGTGCCAGCAGTTTACGGGGGAGGGCCTGGGATGAGCAGTTCTTC. This translates into CASSLRGRAWDEQFF.